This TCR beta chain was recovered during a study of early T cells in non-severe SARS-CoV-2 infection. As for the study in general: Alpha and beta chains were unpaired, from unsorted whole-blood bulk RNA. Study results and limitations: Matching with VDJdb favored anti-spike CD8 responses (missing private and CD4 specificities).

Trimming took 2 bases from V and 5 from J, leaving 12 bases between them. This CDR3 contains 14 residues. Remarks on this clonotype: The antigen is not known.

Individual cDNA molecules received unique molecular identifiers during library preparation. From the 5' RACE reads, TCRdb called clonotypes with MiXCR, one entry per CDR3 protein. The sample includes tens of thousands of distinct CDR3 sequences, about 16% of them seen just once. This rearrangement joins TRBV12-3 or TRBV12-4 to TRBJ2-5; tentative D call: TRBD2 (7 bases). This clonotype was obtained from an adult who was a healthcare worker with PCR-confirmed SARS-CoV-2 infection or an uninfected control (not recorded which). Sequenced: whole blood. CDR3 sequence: CASSLRGAWETQYF. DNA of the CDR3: TGTGCCAGCAGTTTACGGGGGGCATGGGAGACCCAGTACTTC.